The source of this T cell receptor beta chain is a study of T cells in women clearing cervical HPV infection. The wider study: With HLA typing for only a few women, HLA confounding remains possible.

The CDR3 totals 14 residues. Trimming cost V 6 bases and J 2 bases; bases outside gene matches: 7. Germline assignment: CDR1 DFQATT and CDR2 SNEGSKA (reference sequence). A remark on this clone: The read is 3 residues too short to cover the CDR3 end, so that end is filled in from the germline J gene.

The protocol was immunoSEQ multiplex PCR, while the TCRdb copy is restricted to in-frame clones and leaves out a portion. This repertoire includes 11,000 to 15,000 clones. The receptor was derived from a woman aged 18 to 75 with a cervical HPV16 infection that either progressed to CIN3+ or cleared (not recorded which). Input material: blood buffy coat. V and J are TRBV20-1 and TRBJ2-5; 9 nucleotides agree with TRBD2. The sequenced CDR3 bases are TGCAGTGCGCACCGACTAGCGGAACAAGAGACC. Amino acids: CSAHRLAEQET. The full CDR3 protein reads CSAHRLAEQETQYF.